What follows is one T cell receptor (beta chain) and its context. Germline lookup yields CDR1 MNHEY and CDR2 SVGAGI. This CDR3 has 14 residues. The V end was cut by 2 bases, the J end by 4 bases, with 11 bases between. In the authors' methods: Amplification of reference gene primers was used by the study to estimate nucleated cell counts. Some clones are missing from TCRdb's copy, which holds only in-frame ones; the method was immunoSEQ multiplex PCR. V, J and clone size were drawn from that table, and D and trimming were deduced from the DNA. There are roughly 200,000 clones in the sample; about 93% occur only once, and around 0.8% lies in the top ten. This sample was taken from a study of blood T cell repertoires in COVID-19. In the study overall: Material from acute and convalescent COVID-19 was sourced from the United States, Italy and Spain.

The sample was peripheral blood. The chain is built from TRBV6-5 and TRBJ1-1; TRBD1 is a possible D gene (6 bases). The clonotype was recovered from a man aged 25 to 40 with COVID-19, enrolled during active disease. The CDR3 region is CASSYQGPGTEAFF. The CDR3 DNA sequence: TGTGCCAGCAGTTACCAGGGGCCGGGCACTGAAGCTTTCTTT.